Below, one T cell receptor beta chain is given with its context. Its antigen remains unknown. Specified treatment: oral pan-JAK inhibitor, 5-10 mg twice daily. This specimen comes from a study of CD8+ T cells in alopecia areata. Study details: In an open-label trial, patients got 5 to 10 mg tofacitinib twice daily. Severity in treated patients was scored by percentage of scalp area affected. General study findings and limits: Under tofacitinib, fewer expanded CD8+ clones appeared among the top 100 scalp clones.

Isolated RNA was reverse transcribed into cDNA used as the sequencing template. TCRdb's table, derived via immunoSEQ multiplex PCR, lists solely in-frame clones and lacks some. The sample has approximately 160,000 clones, around three fifths seen once. Germline loops: CDR1 LNHDA, CDR2 SQIVND (reference sequence). The CDR3 extends over 13 amino acids. The ends were cut back, 3 bases at V and 4 bases at J, with 10 bases in the middle. The gene calls are TRBV19 and TRBJ2-7; no definite D call. The receptor was derived from a human donor with alopecia areata. Sequencing was performed on CD4+ T cells sorted from blood, taken at week 24, from a patient treated with tofacitinib. DNA of the CDR3: TGTGCCAGTAGTATGGGAAGGGATTACGAGCAGTACTTC. It translates to CASSMGRDYEQYF.